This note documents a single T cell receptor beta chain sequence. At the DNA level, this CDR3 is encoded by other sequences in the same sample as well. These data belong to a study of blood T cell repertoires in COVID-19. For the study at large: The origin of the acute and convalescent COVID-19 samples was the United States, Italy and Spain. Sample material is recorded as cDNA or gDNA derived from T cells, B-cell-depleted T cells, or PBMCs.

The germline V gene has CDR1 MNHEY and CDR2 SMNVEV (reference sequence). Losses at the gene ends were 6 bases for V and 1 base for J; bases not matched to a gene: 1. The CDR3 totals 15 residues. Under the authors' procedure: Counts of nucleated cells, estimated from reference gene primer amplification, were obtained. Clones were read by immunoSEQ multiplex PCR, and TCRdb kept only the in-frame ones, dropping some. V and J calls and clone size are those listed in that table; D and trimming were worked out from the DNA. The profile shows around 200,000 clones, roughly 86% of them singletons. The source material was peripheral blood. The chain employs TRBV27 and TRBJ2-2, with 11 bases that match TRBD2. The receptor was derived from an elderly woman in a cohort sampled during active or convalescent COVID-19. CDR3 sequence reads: CASSLAGGNTGELFF. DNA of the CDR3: TGTGCCAGCAGCCTAGCGGGAGGGAACACCGGGGAGCTGTTTTTT.